Listed here are 5 T cell receptor beta chains from one sample, sequenced in a study of blood T cell repertoires in COVID-19. The data were produced by immunoSEQ multiplex PCR, yet TCRdb's version contains in-frame clones alone and is incomplete. Of some 46,000 clones listed, around three quarters are singletons. Sequencing used peripheral blood. The origin of the receptors is a man older than 75 with acute or convalescent COVID-19.

The chain employs TRBV18 and TRBJ2-7; D remains ambiguous. Trimming removed 2 bases at V and 6 bases at J, with 14 bases between. Germline CDR1 reads KGHSH; CDR2 reads LQKENI. The CDR3 spans 14 residues. CDR3 sequence reads: CASSPSLFLAEQYF. The CDR3 nucleotides read TGTGCCAGCTCACCAAGCCTGTTTTTAGCCGAGCAGTACTTC.

For the CDR3, the DNA is TGTGCCAGCAGCTCTACGTCGACTAGCGGGATAAATGAGCAGTTCTTC. Encoded protein: CASSSTSTSGINEQFF. J is TRBJ2-1 and V is TRBV11-2; 11 bases are a match to TRBD2. Germline assignment: CDR1 SGHAT and CDR2 FQNNGV. The CDR3 covers 16 residues. J gave up 7 bases and V 4 bases, and 9 bases lay outside the gene matches. The variable domain in full, with the rest retrieved from reference TRBV11-2 and TRBJ2-1, is EAGVAQSPRYKIIEKRQSVAFWCNPISGHATLYWYQQILGQGPKLLIQFQNNGVVDDSQLPKDRFSAERLKGVDSTLKIQPAKLEDSAVYLCASSSTSTSGINEQFFGPGTRLTVL.

This chain uses TRBV19 with TRBJ1-1, with 9 bases fitting TRBD1. Germline values: CDR1 LNHDA, CDR2 SQIVND (reference sequence). The CDR3 runs 13 residues. With 5 bases clipped from V and 4 bases from J, the junction kept 2 bases outside the gene matches. The CDR3 loop is CASSLGQGTEAFF. CDR3 nucleotide sequence: TGTGCCAGTAGTCTGGGACAGGGCACTGAAGCTTTCTTT.

The chain couples TRBV3-1 (or the pseudogene TRBV3-2) to TRBJ2-2; 12 bases match TRBD2. The CDR3 sequence is 15 residues long. Germline V gene lookup returns CDR1 LGHDT and CDR2 YNNKEL (reference sequence). V dropped 5 bases and J dropped 7; count of bases not matched to a gene: 5. The CDR3 reads CASSRLAGEVGELFF. The DNA of the CDR3 is TGTGCCAGCAGCAGACTAGCGGGAGAAGTCGGGGAGCTGTTTTTT.

The chain links TRBV5-1 to TRBJ2-3, with 10 bases that match TRBD2. The germline CDR1 and CDR2 sequences are SGHRS and YFSETQ. J was trimmed by 7 bases and V by 4 bases; bases with no gene match: 12. This CDR3 contains 16 residues. The CDR3 nucleotides read TGCGCCAGCAGCCCACCTCTACTAGCGGGAAGCAATACGCAGTATTTT. This translates into CASSPPLLAGSNTQYF.